The present entry profiles one T cell receptor (beta chain) with its context. Its antigen is not identified. These data come from a study of regulatory and conventional T cells in RAG deficiency. Notes on the study in general: Shannon entropy was markedly lower and Simpson indices higher in RAG-deficient patients than control T-cell subsets.

Genomic DNA came from blood conventional CD4+ T cells gated CD25-low CD127-high. Sequencing was performed with immunoSEQ multiplex PCR; in TCRdb, only in-frame clones are kept and a portion is missing. The sample has about 30,000 clones, approximately 96% seen once. The sample also formed part of further work on regulatory T cells. This second report adds: The PCR used 52 TRBV and 13 TRBJ primers. Patient repertoires had restricted TRB V-J pairs and skewed V and J usage, most in Tregs.

Sequencing was done on a sample of CD25- CD4+ T cells sorted from blood. This clonotype was sampled from a human donor in good health.

The DNA for the CDR3 is TGCGCCAGCAGCTTAAACAGGGGAGCCAAAAACATTCAGTACTTC. This sequence encodes CASSLNRGAKNIQYF. J is TRBJ2-4 and V is TRBV5-1; 7 bases fit TRBD1. CDR3 length equals 15 residues. V lost 2 bases to trimming and J lost 0 bases; unmatched junction nucleotides: 2. The V gene's germline CDR1 is SGHRS and CDR2 YFSETQ.